The TCR beta chain under discussion was sequenced for a study of CD8+ T cells in alopecia areata. Extraction of RNA preceded its reverse transcription into cDNA, which served as the sequencing template. The assay was immunoSEQ multiplex PCR, and TCRdb's table has in-frame clones only and misses some. The top ten clones hold around 6% of a sample with more than 95,000 clones, about 59% of them seen once. The CDR3 has 18 residues. V lost 1 base and J lost 0, with 16 bases in between. CDR1 is LNHNV and CDR2 is YYDKDF in the germline V gene (reference sequence). Indicated treatment: oral pan-JAK inhibitor, 5-10 mg twice daily. This clone was seen more than once but under ten times.

The TCR originated in a human donor with alopecia areata. This sequence joins TRBV15 and TRBJ2-1; D is possibly TRBD1 or TRBD2 (6 bases each). The sample here was CD4+ T cells sorted from blood, taken at week 4, from a patient treated with tofacitinib. The CDR3 coding sequence is TGTGCCACCAGCAGAGGAGGAGGGGGATTAAGCTCCTACAATGAGCAGTTCTTC. Translating gives CATSRGGGGLSSYNEQFF.